Listed below are T cell receptor beta chains from one sample, sequenced in a study of blood T cell repertoires in COVID-19. The method was immunoSEQ multiplex PCR; TCRdb's version includes in-frame clones alone and lacks a portion of them. The table records some 170,000 clones, approximately 79% of them present only once. The source material was peripheral blood. These receptor sequences come from a woman between 65 and 79 years old with acute or convalescent COVID-19. The CDR3 runs from the conserved cysteine through the conserved F or W. The order of the fields is D gene, V gene, J gene, clone size, CDR3 DNA, CDR3 protein. The D gene is left open where the match is weak. Part of the rows lack a size; the others show once, few, many or a class for expanded clones.

d_gene: -
v_gene: TRBV6-2/TRBV6-3
j_gene: TRBJ2-2
abundance: -
CDR3nt: TGTGCCAGCAGCCGCCAAGGTGGGAGACGTACCGGGGAGCTGTTTTTT
CDR3aa: CASSRQGGRRTGELFF

d_gene: -
v_gene: TRBV27
j_gene: TRBJ2-1
abundance: once
CDR3nt: TGTGCCAGCAGTTTAAGTATCGGAGGGGGCGGTTACAATGAGCAGTTCTTC
CDR3aa: CASSLSIGGGGYNEQFF

d_gene: -
v_gene: TRBV7-9
j_gene: TRBJ2-1
abundance: -
CDR3nt: TGTGCCAGCAGCTTAGTCTCTCAGCCAGGGGCTTCAACGGTGCAGTTCTTC
CDR3aa: CASSLVSQPGASTVQFF

d_gene: -
v_gene: TRBV6-1
j_gene: TRBJ2-1
abundance: once
CDR3nt: TGTGCCAGCAGTGAAACGGGAAAAAGTTACAATGAGCAGTTCTTC
CDR3aa: CASSETGKSYNEQFF

d_gene: -
v_gene: TRBV10-3
j_gene: TRBJ1-5
abundance: -
CDR3nt: TGTGCCATCAGTGATCGGAGTCAGCCCCAGCATTTT
CDR3aa: CAISDRSQPQHF

d_gene: -
v_gene: TRBV6-6
j_gene: TRBJ1-1
abundance: -
CDR3nt: TGTGCCAGCCTAACGGCGGGGGAAGCTTTCTTT
CDR3aa: CASLTAGEAFF

d_gene: -
v_gene: TRBV18
j_gene: TRBJ2-3
abundance: -
CDR3nt: TGTGCCAGCTCACCAGGCCAGTCGGAGGCAGATACGCAGTATTTT
CDR3aa: CASSPGQSEADTQYF

d_gene: TRBD1
v_gene: TRBV19
j_gene: TRBJ1-5
abundance: -
CDR3nt: TGTGCCAGTAGCGGGACAGGGGGCGGCCAGCCCCAGCATTTT
CDR3aa: CASSGTGGGQPQHF

d_gene: TRBD1
v_gene: TRBV6-5
j_gene: TRBJ2-7
abundance: -
CDR3nt: TGTGCCAGCTGGAACAGGGGCTACGAGCAGTACTTC
CDR3aa: CASWNRGYEQYF

d_gene: -
v_gene: TRBV27
j_gene: TRBJ2-7
abundance: -
CDR3nt: TGTGCCAGCAGTAGGGGTCTTCCAGCCGGAAACTACGAGCAGTACTTC
CDR3aa: CASSRGLPAGNYEQYF

d_gene: -
v_gene: TRBV6-6
j_gene: TRBJ2-7
abundance: -
CDR3nt: TGTGCCAGCAGTTATAATCTATACTACGAGCAGTACTTC
CDR3aa: CASSYNLYYEQYF

d_gene: -
v_gene: TRBV7-9
j_gene: TRBJ1-1
abundance: -
CDR3nt: TGTGCCAGCAGCTCTCTGACAACGAACACTGAAGCTTTCTTT
CDR3aa: CASSSLTTNTEAFF

d_gene: -
v_gene: TRBV15
j_gene: TRBJ2-1
abundance: -
CDR3nt: TGTGCCACCAGCAGAGACCCGGTTACGAATGAGCAGTTCTTC
CDR3aa: CATSRDPVTNEQFF

d_gene: TRBD2
v_gene: TRBV18
j_gene: TRBJ2-7
abundance: -
CDR3nt: TGTGCCAGCTCACGAAGGACTAGCGGGAGCATCCTATACGAGCAGTACTTC
CDR3aa: CASSRRTSGSILYEQYF

d_gene: -
v_gene: TRBV4-2
j_gene: TRBJ1-6
abundance: -
CDR3nt: TGTGCCAGCAGCCAACGTCGTTCGTTGGGGGCCCAGGGCTCCTATAATTCACCCCTCCACTTT
CDR3aa: CASSQRRSLGAQGSYNSPLHF

d_gene: TRBD1
v_gene: TRBV30
j_gene: TRBJ1-5
abundance: -
CDR3nt: TGTGCCTGGAGTGTCCGGACAGGGGCTCAGCCCCAGCATTTT
CDR3aa: CAWSVRTGAQPQHF

d_gene: -
v_gene: TRBV27
j_gene: TRBJ1-3
abundance: -
CDR3nt: TGTGCCAGCAGCCCCCTCCGAGGGTCAGGGGAAGAGGGGACCATATATTTT
CDR3aa: CASSPLRGSGEEGTIYF

d_gene: TRBD2
v_gene: TRBV2
j_gene: TRBJ2-7
abundance: -
CDR3nt: TGTGCCAGTACCGGGACTAGCGGGAGCCACGAGCAGTACTTC
CDR3aa: CASTGTSGSHEQYF

d_gene: TRBD2
v_gene: TRBV5-1
j_gene: TRBJ2-1
abundance: -
CDR3nt: TGCGCCAGCAGCCATCTGCCCCTAGGGACTAGCGGGGGGGACCACAATGAGCAGTTCTTC
CDR3aa: CASSHLPLGTSGGDHNEQFF

d_gene: -
v_gene: TRBV6-5
j_gene: TRBJ2-5
abundance: -
CDR3nt: TGTGCCAGCAGGCCCTCCCCGAGTGAGACCCAGTACTTC
CDR3aa: CASRPSPSETQYF

d_gene: -
v_gene: TRBV27
j_gene: TRBJ2-1
abundance: -
CDR3nt: TGTGCCAGCAGTTTAACTACTAAGGAGCAGTTCTTC
CDR3aa: CASSLTTKEQFF

d_gene: -
v_gene: TRBV24-1
j_gene: TRBJ2-1
abundance: -
CDR3nt: TGTGCCACCAGTGGAAACGGGAGTGTCTACAATGAGCAGTTCTTC
CDR3aa: CATSGNGSVYNEQFF

d_gene: TRBD2
v_gene: TRBV19
j_gene: TRBJ2-3
abundance: -
CDR3nt: TGTGCCAGTAGTACCCCGGGACTAGGGCCAGATACGCAGTATTTT
CDR3aa: CASSTPGLGPDTQYF

d_gene: -
v_gene: TRBV27
j_gene: TRBJ2-7
abundance: -
CDR3nt: TGTGCCAGCAGTTTATCGAGGCAGTCCTACGAGCAGTACTTC
CDR3aa: CASSLSRQSYEQYF

d_gene: -
v_gene: TRBV3-1/TRBV3-2
j_gene: TRBJ2-7
abundance: -
CDR3nt: TGTGCCAGCAGCCAAGTGAGTTCCCACGAGCAGTACTTC
CDR3aa: CASSQVSSHEQYF

d_gene: -
v_gene: TRBV24-1
j_gene: TRBJ1-5
abundance: -
CDR3nt: TGTGCCACCCATGGACAGAGCAATCAGCCCCAGCATTTT
CDR3aa: CATHGQSNQPQHF

d_gene: TRBD1
v_gene: TRBV6-6
j_gene: TRBJ2-2
abundance: -
CDR3nt: TGTGCCAGCAGTTACCGGGGACAGGGGGTAGTCGGGGAGCTGTTTTTT
CDR3aa: CASSYRGQGVVGELFF